This TCR beta chain was sequenced during a study of post-analysis software for immune sequencing data. Unique molecular identifiers were present in the TCR beta cDNA libraries. MiXCR, run by TCRdb on the PCR reads, gives a single entry per CDR3 protein. The data show about 770,000 distinct CDR3 sequences, 35% to 55% seen once. As concerns this clonotype: The antigen is unknown.

Notes on the study in general: Compared against controls, patients with multiple sclerosis displayed significantly lower normalized Chao1 diversity. Patients used a few TRBV segments, including TRBV5-6, TRBV5-1 and TRBV20-1, more often than controls.

CDR3 length: 13 residues. V was pared by 10 bases and J by 0 bases, with 12 bases between. CDR1 MNHEY and CDR2 SVGAGI come from the germline V gene. The receptor's source is a girl aged 10 to 17 with multiple sclerosis. The chain joins TRBV6-5 to TRBJ1-2; a weak D match, TRBD1 (5 bases). Source material: blood. This chain's CDR3 is CATRRGANYGYTF. DNA of the CDR3: TGTGCCACCCGGCGGGGCGCTAACTATGGCTACACCTTC.